This T cell receptor (beta chain) is drawn from a study of CD8 T cells in ankylosing spondylitis. Trimming removed 6 bases from V and 7 bases from J; junction bases left unmatched: 8. The germline gives CDR1 DFQATT, CDR2 SNEGSKA (reference sequence). The CDR3 runs to 12 residues. Study-wide findings and caveats: In ankylosing spondylitis blood, a motif of about eight highly homologous TCR beta variants appeared characteristic. Before this, some motif variants had been reported in reactive arthritis synovial fluid and blood.

Using quantitative 5'-RACE with molecular barcodes, the authors made TCR beta libraries. MiXCR, applied by TCRdb to the 5' RACE reads, yields one record per CDR3 protein. The data hold some 840,000 distinct CDR3 sequences, with about 11% observed a single time. Remarks on this clonotype: Its antigen is unidentified.

This sequence joins TRBV20-1 and TRBJ2-7, with TRBD2 identical over 8 bases. Sequencing was done on a sample of blood, either unsorted or a sorted T cell fraction (not recorded which). The clonotype was recovered from a male donor with ankylosing spondylitis. The CDR3 reads CSAAGVGSEQYF. The CDR3 region has the DNA TGCAGTGCAGCGGGGGTAGGGTCGGAGCAGTACTTC.